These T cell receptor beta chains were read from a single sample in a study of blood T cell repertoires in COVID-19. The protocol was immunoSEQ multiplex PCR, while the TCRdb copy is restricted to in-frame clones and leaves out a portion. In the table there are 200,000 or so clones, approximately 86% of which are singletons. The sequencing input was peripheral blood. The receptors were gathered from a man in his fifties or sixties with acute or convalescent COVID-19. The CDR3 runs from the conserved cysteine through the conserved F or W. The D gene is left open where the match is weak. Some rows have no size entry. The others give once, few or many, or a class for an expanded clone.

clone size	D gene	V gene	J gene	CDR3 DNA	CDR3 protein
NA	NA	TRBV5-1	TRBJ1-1	TGCGCCAGCAGCCGCATTGGGACTAGGAACACTGAAGCTTTCTTT	CASSRIGTRNTEAFF
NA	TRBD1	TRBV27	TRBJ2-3	TGTGCCAGCAGTCACGGACAGGGGGCTACAGATACGCAGTATTTT	CASSHGQGATDTQYF
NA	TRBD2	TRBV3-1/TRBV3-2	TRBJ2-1	TGTGCCAGCAGCCAAGTGCTAGCGGGGGGACATGAGCAGTTCTTC	CASSQVLAGGHEQFF
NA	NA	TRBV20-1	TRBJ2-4	TGCAGTGCTAGTGTAGCGCGGGATAAAGGGAACATTCAGTACTTC	CSASVARDKGNIQYF
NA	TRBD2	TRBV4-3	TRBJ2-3	TGCGCCAGCAGCCAAGATGGGCGGGGGGCCTGGGATACGCAGTATTTT	CASSQDGRGAWDTQYF
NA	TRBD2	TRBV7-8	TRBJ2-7	TGTGCCAGCAGTTCCAAGGGAGTTGCGGGGGGCAGCTCCTACGAGCAGTACTTC	CASSSKGVAGGSSYEQYF
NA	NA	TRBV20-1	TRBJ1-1	TGCAGTGCTAGTTCGGTCTCCGCTTTCTTT	CSASSVSAFF
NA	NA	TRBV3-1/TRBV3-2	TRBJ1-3	TGTGCCAGCAGCCCTCGGACAGACCCCGGAAACACCATATATTTT	CASSPRTDPGNTIYF
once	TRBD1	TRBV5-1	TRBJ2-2	TGCGCCAGCACCGGGACAGGGGTCACCGGGGAGCTGTTTTTT	CASTGTGVTGELFF
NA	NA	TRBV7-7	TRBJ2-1	TGTGCCAGCAGCTTAGGGCGAGGGCGGAATGAGCAGTTCTTC	CASSLGRGRNEQFF
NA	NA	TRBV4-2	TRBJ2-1	TGTGCCAGCAGCCCCCGGAGTACGGCCTCCTACAATGAGCAGTTCTTC	CASSPRSTASYNEQFF
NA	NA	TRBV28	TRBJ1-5	TGTGCCAGCAGTTTATGGGTCGGGCAGGGCGAGAATCAGCCCCAGCATTTT	CASSLWVGQGENQPQHF